A selection of T cell receptor beta chains follows, all from one sample in a study of cytomegalovirus exposure and HLA in healthy donors. Assay: immunoSEQ multiplex PCR; the TCRdb copy retains only in-frame clones and omits some. The sample has around 150,000 clones; 80% are singletons. The sample comprised PBMCs. These TCRs come from a man aged 25 to 40 in good health and CMV-seronegative. Both conserved end residues are part of each CDR3. Each record gives: V gene, J gene, clone size, D gene, CDR3 DNA, CDR3 protein. D genes are given only for firm matches. Some rows have no size entry. The others give once, few or many, or a class for an expanded clone.

TRBV2	TRBJ1-1	-	TRBD1	TGTGCCAGCAGGGGGACAGCGAACACTGAAGCTTTCTTT	CASRGTANTEAFF
TRBV25-1	TRBJ2-3	-	-	TGTGCCAGCAGTGAACGGTCGTTTAGCACAGATACGCAGTATTTT	CASSERSFSTDTQYF
TRBV7-6	TRBJ2-7	-	TRBD1	TGTGCCAGCAGCTTAGTACAGGGGGCGCGGGAGCAGTACTTC	CASSLVQGAREQYF
TRBV28	TRBJ2-5	-	-	TGTGCCAGCAGTCCACACCTGGGCGTCCAAGAGACCCAGTACTTC	CASSPHLGVQETQYF
TRBV11-1	TRBJ1-2	-	-	TGTGCCAGCACCGCCCTTGAATGGCCGAACTATGGCTACACCTTC	CASTALEWPNYGYTF
TRBV19	TRBJ1-1	-	-	TGTGCCAGTAGTGTCACCCGGGGGATCCTTGGAGCTTTCTTT	CASSVTRGILGAFF
TRBV4-2	TRBJ1-1	-	TRBD1	TGTGCCAGCAGGGACAGGGTTGGGACTGAAGCTTTCTTT	CASRDRVGTEAFF
TRBV14	TRBJ1-3	-	TRBD1	TGTGCCAGCAGTGCCGACAGGGGGATGACTGGAAACACCATATATTTT	CASSADRGMTGNTIYF
TRBV4-3	TRBJ1-1	-	TRBD1	TGCGCCAGCAGCCAGGACAGGGGTTGGAACACTGAAGCTTTCTTT	CASSQDRGWNTEAFF
TRBV10-2	TRBJ2-7	-	TRBD2	TGCGCCAGCAGTGGCCGGACTAGCGGGAGTACTTACGAGCAGTACTTC	CASSGRTSGSTYEQYF
TRBV7-7	TRBJ2-3	-	-	TGTGCCAGCAGCTTAGGGGGGGGGCGCACAGATACGCAGTATTTT	CASSLGGGRTDTQYF
TRBV19	TRBJ2-1	once	TRBD2	TGTGCCAGTAGTATGGGGCTAGCGGGGGTCGGGGACAATGAGCAGTTCTTC	CASSMGLAGVGDNEQFF
TRBV6-6	TRBJ2-1	-	-	TGTGCCAGCAGTTACGTGGGGCTCTCCTACAATGAGCAGTTCTTC	CASSYVGLSYNEQFF
TRBV7-3	TRBJ1-2	-	TRBD1	TGTGCCAGCAGCTTGACAGGGAGCGGCTACACCTTC	CASSLTGSGYTF
TRBV11-2	TRBJ2-7	once	-	TGTGCCAGCAGCTTAGGGCAGGACTACGAGCAGTACTTC	CASSLGQDYEQYF
TRBV9	TRBJ1-1	once	TRBD1	TGTGCCAGCAGCGTCGGGACAGGGGGCACTGAAGCTTTCTTT	CASSVGTGGTEAFF
TRBV11-2	TRBJ2-5	-	-	TGTGCCAGCAGCTTTGGGAGCCTACAAGAGACCCAGTACTTC	CASSFGSLQETQYF
TRBV18	TRBJ2-7	-	-	TGTGCCAGCTCACCTACCAGGGGTTCCCCCCTCGAGCAGTACTTC	CASSPTRGSPLEQYF
TRBV28	TRBJ2-2	once	-	TGTGCCAGCGCAAATACCCTCGGACAGAACACCGGGGAGCTGTTTTTT	CASANTLGQNTGELFF
TRBV7-2	TRBJ1-2	-	TRBD1	TGTGCCAGCAGCCGGACAGGGAACTATGGCTACACCTTC	CASSRTGNYGYTF
TRBV21-1	TRBJ2-2	once	-	TGTGCCAGCAGCATACCCGGGGAGACGAGCACCGGGGAGCTGTTTTTT	CASSIPGETSTGELFF
TRBV7-3	TRBJ1-2	-	TRBD1	TGTGCCAGTCCGACAGGACAGGGTGCTGGCTACACCTTC	CASPTGQGAGYTF
TRBV7-6	TRBJ1-1	-	-	TGTGCCAGCAGCTTTCGTGCAGGGCCCAACACTGAAGCTTTCTTT	CASSFRAGPNTEAFF
TRBV28	TRBJ1-1	-	-	TGTGCCAGCAGCCCTCGGACTGTTGAAGCTTTCTTT	CASSPRTVEAFF
TRBV28	TRBJ1-5	-	TRBD1	TGTGCCAGCAGCCCGACAGGGAGGTATCAGCCCCAGCATTTT	CASSPTGRYQPQHF
TRBV28	TRBJ1-5	-	-	TGTGCCAGCAGTTTGTTCGCGACAGAGCCAAATCAGCCCCAGCATTTT	CASSLFATEPNQPQHF
TRBV10-3	TRBJ2-3	-	-	TGTGCCATCAGTGGCCCGGACAGTTACACAGATACGCAGTATTTT	CAISGPDSYTDTQYF
TRBV7-9	TRBJ1-5	-	TRBD1	TGTGCCACCCAGACAGGGACTAGCAATCAGCCCCAGCATTTT	CATQTGTSNQPQHF
TRBV7-2	TRBJ2-3	-	-	TGTGCCAGCAGCTTAGTTCGGGGACTCACAGATACGCAGTATTTT	CASSLVRGLTDTQYF
TRBV25-1	TRBJ2-7	-	-	TGTGCCAGCAGGCAGACGGGACTCTCCTACGAGCAGTACTTC	CASRQTGLSYEQYF
TRBV27	TRBJ2-4	-	-	TGTGCCAGCAGTTTAAACAGGGGGGGGGACATTCAGTACTTC	CASSLNRGGDIQYF
TRBV4-2	TRBJ2-1	-	TRBD2	TGTGCCAGCAGCCCGACTATGGGAGCGGGAGGGTACAATGAGCAGTTCTTC	CASSPTMGAGGYNEQFF
TRBV7-9	TRBJ2-5	-	-	TGTTCCAGCAGCTCCGTCCCCCGGAGAGCCATGGAGACCCAGTACTTC	CSSSSVPRRAMETQYF
TRBV6-1	TRBJ2-7	-	TRBD1	TGTGCCAGCAGTTGGGACAGAGCATCTAACTACGAGCAGTACTTC	CASSWDRASNYEQYF
TRBV9	TRBJ2-1	few	TRBD1	TGTGCCAGCAGCTTCACAGGGGCTCGCTACAATGAGCAGTTCTTC	CASSFTGARYNEQFF
TRBV6-1	TRBJ2-5	-	-	TGTGCCATCGTCGCGCCCGACTACCAAGAGACCCAGTACTTC	CAIVAPDYQETQYF
TRBV30	TRBJ1-1	-	-	TGTGCCTGGAGTAGGGGGACCAACACTGAAGCTTTCTTT	CAWSRGTNTEAFF
TRBV7-2	TRBJ2-6	-	-	TGTGCCAGCAGCCCAGGGAGGGGGAGACGTGGGGCCAACGTCCTGACTTTC	CASSPGRGRRGANVLTF
TRBV10-3	TRBJ2-1	-	-	TGTGCCATCACACGGGCGGGCTTAAATGAGCAGTTCTTC	CAITRAGLNEQFF
TRBV6-4	TRBJ2-3	-	-	TGTGCCAGCAGTGACACAGACAGGAAAGATACGCAGTATTTT	CASSDTDRKDTQYF